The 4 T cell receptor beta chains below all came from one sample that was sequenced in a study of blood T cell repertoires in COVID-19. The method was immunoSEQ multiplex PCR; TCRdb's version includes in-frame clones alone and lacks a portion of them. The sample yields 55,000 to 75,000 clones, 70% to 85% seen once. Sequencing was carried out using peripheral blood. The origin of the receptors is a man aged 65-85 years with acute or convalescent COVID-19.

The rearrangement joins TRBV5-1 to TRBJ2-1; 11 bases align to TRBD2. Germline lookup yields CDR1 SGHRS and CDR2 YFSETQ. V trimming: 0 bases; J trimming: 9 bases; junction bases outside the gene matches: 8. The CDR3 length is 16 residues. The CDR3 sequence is CASSLEVAGGPGEQFF. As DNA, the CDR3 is TGCGCCAGCAGCTTGGAAGTAGCGGGAGGGCCTGGTGAGCAGTTCTTC.

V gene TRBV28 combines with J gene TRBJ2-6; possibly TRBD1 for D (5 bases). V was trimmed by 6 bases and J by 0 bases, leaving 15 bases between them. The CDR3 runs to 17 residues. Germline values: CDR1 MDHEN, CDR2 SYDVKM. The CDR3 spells CASSQTAGNSGANVLTF. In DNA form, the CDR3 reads TGTGCCAGCAGCCAAACTGCAGGGAACTCTGGGGCCAACGTCCTGACTTTC.

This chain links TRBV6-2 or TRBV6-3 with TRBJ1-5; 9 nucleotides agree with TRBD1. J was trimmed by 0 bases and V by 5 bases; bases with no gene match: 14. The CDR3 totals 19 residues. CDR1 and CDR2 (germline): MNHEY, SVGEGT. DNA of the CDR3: TGTGCCAGCAGTACGACGACCCGGACAGGGGCCTTTAGCAATCAGCCCCAGCATTTT. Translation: CASSTTTRTGAFSNQPQHF.

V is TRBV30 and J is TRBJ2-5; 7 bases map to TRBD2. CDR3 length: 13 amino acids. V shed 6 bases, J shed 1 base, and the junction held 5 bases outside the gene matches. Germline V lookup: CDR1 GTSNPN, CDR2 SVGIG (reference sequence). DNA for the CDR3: TGTGCCTGCCGTGGCGGGGGCCAAGAGACCCAGTACTTC. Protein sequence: CACRGGGQETQYF.